A single sample is the source of the 32 T cell receptor beta chains below, sequenced in a study of cytomegalovirus exposure and HLA in healthy donors. In the PCR, 60 Vbeta and 13 Jbeta primers were used. Sequenced by immunoSEQ multiplex PCR; TCRdb stores in-frame clones only, minus some. The sample has approximately 200,000 clones, about 81% seen once; the top ten hold around 2%. Sequences were obtained from PBMCs. The origin of the receptors is a woman between 18 and 30 years old in good health and CMV-seropositive.

The chain uses TRBV4-3 and TRBJ2-3, with D possibly matching TRBD1 (6 bases). This CDR3 spans 15 amino acids. V dropped 4 bases and J dropped 2 bases, with 13 bases sitting between them. The germline gives CDR1 LGHNA, CDR2 YSLEER. The CDR3 reads CASSLTRGFTDTQYF. CDR3 bases: TGCGCCAGCAGCCTAACAAGGGGGTTCACAGATACGCAGTATTTT.

This clone appeared once. At one end the junction does not follow the germline gene, possibly because of a read error. V gene TRBV10-3 combines with J gene TRBJ2-1, with 8 bases lining up with TRBD1. Germline assignment: CDR1 ENHRY and CDR2 SYGVKD. The CDR3 extends over 15 amino acids. The CDR3 DNA reads as TGTGTCATCAGTGATACGACAGGGGCGGCCAATGAGCAGTTCTTC. Protein: CVISDTTGAANEQFF.

The V gene is TRBV5-1, the J gene TRBJ2-7; D uncertain. The germline gives CDR1 SGHRS, CDR2 YFSETQ. This CDR3 contains 13 residues. Deletions cut 1 base from V and 2 bases from J, with 7 bases between. CDR3: CASSLLSTYEQYF. The CDR3 nucleotides read TGCGCCAGCAGCTTGCTCAGTACCTACGAGCAGTACTTC.

This clone was seen once. This chain links TRBV19 with TRBJ1-2; 7 bases are a match to TRBD1. V lost 8 bases, J lost 0 bases, and 15 bases stayed unmatched. This CDR3 contains 17 residues. Germline CDR1 and CDR2: LNHDA and SQIVND (reference sequence). CDR3: CASLPRQGVSANYGYTF. DNA for the CDR3: TGTGCCAGTCTCCCGAGGCAGGGGGTTTCCGCTAACTATGGCTACACCTTC.

The table lists this clone with a few counts. This chain joins TRBV6-1 and TRBJ2-7; D perhaps matches TRBD1 (7 bases). Per the germline V gene, CDR1 is MNHNS and CDR2 is SASEGT. CDR3 length: 13 amino acids. V gave up 4 bases and J gave up 6 bases, with 13 bases separating them. CDR3 bases: TGTGCCAGCAGTGGACGACAGGGAGGCGAGCAGTACTTC. Protein: CASSGRQGGEQYF.

The rearrangement uses TRBV7-9 and TRBJ1-2; D perhaps matches TRBD1 (6 bases). This CDR3 is 15 amino acids long. V was trimmed by 2 bases and J by 4 bases, leaving 14 bases between them. Germline CDR1 reads SEHNR; CDR2 reads FQNEAQ (reference sequence). CDR3 DNA sequence: TGTGCCAGCAGCTTACTCGCAGGGGCGAGCTATGGCTACACCTTC. Protein sequence: CASSLLAGASYGYTF. Full variable domain (outside the CDR3, taken from reference TRBV7-9 and TRBJ1-2): DTGVSQNPRHKITKRGQNVTFRCDPISEHNRLYWYRQTLGQGPEFLTYFQNEAQLEKSRLLSDRFSAERPKGSFSTLEIQRTEQGDSAMYLCASSLLAGASYGYTFGSGTRLTVV.

This chain connects TRBV4-3 to TRBJ1-2; no definite D call. Trimming took 5 bases from V and 0 from J, leaving 10 bases between them. The CDR3 contains 14 residues. Germline values: CDR1 LGHNA, CDR2 YSLEER. The CDR3 DNA reads as TGCGCCAGCAGCTCGCACAGAGCTAACTATGGCTACACCTTC. This codes for CASSSHRANYGYTF.

The rearrangement uses TRBV6-5 and TRBJ1-1, with TRBD1 matching 8 bases. The germline V gene has CDR1 MNHEY and CDR2 SVGAGI. The CDR3 consists of 16 residues. The ends lost 0 bases at V and 2 bases at J; junction bases unmatched: 5. The CDR3 DNA sequence: TGTGCCAGCAGTTACTCAAGAGGACAGGGAAACACTGAAGCTTTCTTT. Amino acid sequence: CASSYSRGQGNTEAFF.

This sequence joins TRBV7-2 and TRBJ2-1, with TRBD2 identical over 9 bases. Germline V CDR1 and CDR2: SGHTA, FQGNSA. This CDR3 is 15 amino acids long. Trimming at V came to 5 bases and at J to 1 base, leaving 3 bases not matched to a gene. CDR3 sequence reads: CASSRSGGSYNEQFF. The DNA for the CDR3 is TGTGCCAGCAGCCGTAGCGGGGGTTCCTACAATGAGCAGTTCTTC.

V is TRBV29-1 and J is TRBJ1-4; D is ambiguous. The germline gives CDR1 SQVTM, CDR2 ANQGSEA. This CDR3 is 12 amino acids long. This chain's CDR3 is CSVLGPNEKLFF. CDR3 nucleotides: TGCAGTGTCCTCGGTCCTAATGAAAAACTGTTTTTT.

V usage is TRBV6-5 and J usage is TRBJ1-5; D is uncertain. V was shortened by 6 bases and J by 4 bases, with 10 bases between the two germline ends. CDR1 is MNHEY and CDR2 is SVGAGI in the germline V gene. The CDR3 consists of 13 residues. The CDR3 bases are TGTGCCAGCAGACAGTTTCCTAATCAGCCCCAGCATTTT. Translation gives CASRQFPNQPQHF.

This chain connects TRBV7-9 to TRBJ1-3; the D gene is possibly TRBD1 (5 bases). With 4 bases removed from V and 1 base from J, the gap between germline ends came to 17 bases. The CDR3 extends over 17 amino acids. CDR1 is SEHNR, CDR2 FQNEAQ, per germline (reference sequence). The CDR3 nucleotides are TGTGCCAGCAGCTCCCTCGTCGCGGGACCGTCTGGAAACACCATATATTTT. It yields the protein CASSSLVAGPSGNTIYF.

The CDR3: CASSESGGINQPQHF. DNA of the CDR3: TGTGCCAGCAGTGAATCTGGGGGGATCAATCAGCCCCAGCATTTT. The chain uses TRBV25-1 and TRBJ1-5; TRBD1 might be the D (5 bases). The CDR3 contains 15 residues. The V end lost 1 base, the J end lost 3 bases, and 10 bases lay between the germline ends. Per germline, CDR1 MGHDK and CDR2 SYGVNS.

With respect to this clone: This same CDR3 is encoded by further DNA sequences in the sample. The rearrangement joins TRBV15 to TRBJ2-5; D not resolved. Germline CDR1 is LNHNV and CDR2 is YYDKDF (reference sequence). Trimming cost V 1 base and J 2 bases, with 5 bases left between them. This CDR3 region has 13 residues. The CDR3 reads CATSRGQQETQYF. For the CDR3, the DNA is TGTGCCACCAGCAGAGGGCAGCAAGAGACCCAGTACTTC.

The rearrangement links TRBV6-1 to TRBJ1-5, with D tentatively TRBD1 (6 bases). The germline gives CDR1 MNHNS, CDR2 SASEGT. The ends were cut back, 1 base at V and 4 bases at J, with 11 bases in the middle. This CDR3 spans 15 amino acids. CDR3 nucleotide sequence: TGTGCCAGCAGTGAAGGGCGAACAGGGAATCAGCCCCAGCATTTT. This codes for CASSEGRTGNQPQHF.

The chain employs TRBV5-4 and TRBJ2-1; TRBD2 is a possible D gene (6 bases). Germline CDR1 reads SGHNT; CDR2 reads YYREEE (reference sequence). This CDR3 contains 12 residues. Trimming removed 0 bases from V and 15 bases from J, with 13 bases in between. As DNA, the CDR3 is TGTGCCAGCAGCTTGGACAGGTTCGGGGGGTTCTTC. It is translated as CASSLDRFGGFF.

This rearrangement joins TRBV28 to TRBJ2-3; a weak D match, TRBD2 (5 bases). The V end was cut by 5 bases, the J end by 2 bases, with 17 bases between. The CDR3 extends over 16 amino acids. CDR1 and CDR2 from the germline V gene are MDHEN and SYDVKM. The DNA for the CDR3 is TGTGCCAGCAGTACCCCCGCGGGCATCTCCACAGATACGCAGTATTTT. It is translated as CASSTPAGISTDTQYF.

The J gene is TRBJ2-1, the V gene TRBV19; 9 bases line up with TRBD1. CDR3 length equals 16 residues. Looked up from germline, CDR1 is LNHDA and CDR2 is SQIVND (reference sequence). Losses at the gene ends were 8 bases for V and 1 base for J; bases not matched to a gene: 9. This chain's CDR3 is CASRDRGGKSYNEQFF. The CDR3 region has the DNA TGTGCCAGTCGAGACAGGGGGGGTAAGTCCTACAATGAGCAGTTCTTC. Together with reference TRBV19 and TRBJ2-1, the CDR3 gives the full variable domain: DGGITQSPKYLFRKEGQNVTLSCEQNLNHDAMYWYRQDPGQGLRLIYYSQIVNDFQKGDIAEGYSVSREKKESFPLTVTSAQKNPTAFYLCASRDRGGKSYNEQFFGPGTRLTVL.

The V call is TRBV19, the J call TRBJ2-1; weak D call: TRBD2 (5 bases). The CDR3 totals 18 residues. The ends were cut back, 2 bases at V and 0 bases at J, with 17 bases in the middle. Germline V gene sequence: CDR1 LNHDA, CDR2 SQIVND (reference sequence). Here the CDR3 DNA reads TGTGCCAGTAGTATACCCGAAGGACTGCCGAGCTCCTACAATGAGCAGTTCTTC. Its translation is CASSIPEGLPSSYNEQFF.

The rearrangement links TRBV19 to TRBJ1-6, with 7 bases aligning to TRBD1. V was clipped by 10 bases and J by 5 bases; unmatched bases: 5. The length of the CDR3 is 13 residues. Germline assignment: CDR1 LNHDA and CDR2 SQIVND (reference sequence). CDR3: CATGDSDNSPLHF. As DNA, the CDR3 is TGTGCCACTGGGGACAGCGATAATTCACCCCTCCACTTT.

Remarks on this clone: In the same sample, other DNA sequences code for this CDR3. The chain combines TRBV7-9 with TRBJ1-2; D gene ambiguous. The germline gives CDR1 SEHNR, CDR2 FQNEAQ (reference sequence). Trimming cost V 5 bases and J 3 bases, with 4 bases left between them. The CDR3 loop spans 11 amino acids. For the CDR3, the DNA is TGTGCCAGCAGCCGCGACTATGGCTACACCTTC. This encodes CASSRDYGYTF. Drawing the rest from reference TRBV7-9 and TRBJ1-2, the complete variable domain is DTGVSQNPRHKITKRGQNVTFRCDPISEHNRLYWYRQTLGQGPEFLTYFQNEAQLEKSRLLSDRFSAERPKGSFSTLEIQRTEQGDSAMYLCASSRDYGYTFGSGTRLTVV.

The chain joins TRBV28 to TRBJ1-1; 7 bases agree with TRBD1. From germline, CDR1 is MDHEN and CDR2 SYDVKM. The ends lost 7 bases at V and 0 bases at J; junction bases unmatched: 11. The CDR3 is made up of 16 amino acids. This CDR3 reads CASKEVGTAMNTEAFF. DNA for the CDR3: TGTGCCAGCAAGGAAGTGGGGACAGCTATGAACACTGAAGCTTTCTTT.

The chain employs TRBV13 and TRBJ2-3; 12 bases line up with TRBD2. The germline gives CDR1 PRHDT, CDR2 FYEKMQ (reference sequence). Germline trimming cut 4 bases from V and 1 base from J; bases unmatched to any gene: 12. This CDR3 comprises 19 residues. CDR3 DNA: TGTGCCAGCAGCTCTGGAGCCGGGACTAGCGGGTATCGCACAGATACGCAGTATTTT. This encodes CASSSGAGTSGYRTDTQYF.

This clone was counted only a few times. One end of the junction is discordant with germline, which a read error may explain. The chain couples TRBV7-9 to TRBJ1-4, with D tentatively TRBD1 (5 bases). The CDR3 spans 17 residues. From germline, CDR1 is SEHNR and CDR2 FQNEAQ (reference sequence). CDR3 protein: CSSSPRRGGATNEKLFF. The CDR3 DNA reads TGTTCCAGCAGCCCCCGCCGGGGGGGAGCAACTAATGAAAAACTGTTTTTT.

The count of this clone is one. The chain carries TRBV2 and TRBJ2-3; D not certain. Trimming shortened V by 0 bases and J by 0 bases, and 10 bases separated the two germline ends. Germline V gene sequence: CDR1 SNHLY, CDR2 FYNNEI. The CDR3 extends over 16 amino acids. CDR3 sequence (DNA): TGTGCCAGCAGTGAAGCCACCCAGCGTAGCACAGATACGCAGTATTTT. Protein product: CASSEATQRSTDTQYF.

The chain links TRBV9 to TRBJ1-2; 8 bases are shared with TRBD1. The CDR3 sequence is 14 residues long. V shed 4 bases and J 8 bases; nucleotides not matched to a gene: 10. Germline CDR1 and CDR2: SGDLS and YYNGEE. CDR3 sequence (DNA): TGTGCCAGCAGCTCTCGAGACAGGGGAAAAGGCTACACCTTC. This sequence encodes CASSSRDRGKGYTF.

V is TRBV5-1 and J is TRBJ2-3; 11 bases agree with TRBD2. The V and J ends lost 3 bases and 2 bases, in that order; junction bases with no gene match: 5. There are 16 residues in the CDR3. Germline values: CDR1 SGHRS, CDR2 YFSETQ. The CDR3 DNA follows: TGCGCCAGCAGCTCCCGACTAGCGGGGAACACAGATACGCAGTATTTT. Translated: CASSSRLAGNTDTQYF.

The CDR3 nucleotides read TGTGCCAGCAGTTTATTTACAGGGGGCGGCTACACCTTC. As protein: CASSLFTGGGYTF. The rearrangement links TRBV27 to TRBJ1-2; TRBD1 aligns across 9 bases. This CDR3 is built from 13 residues. V shed 1 base and J 8 bases; nucleotides not matched to a gene: 2. From germline, CDR1 is MNHEY and CDR2 SMNVEV (reference sequence).

This clone is termed medium-sized (0.01 to 0.1%). The chain combines TRBV7-3 with TRBJ2-2, with TRBD2 identical over 11 bases. Germline CDR1 is SGHTA and CDR2 is FQGTGA. With V trimmed by 3 bases and J by 4 bases, 1 base remained unmatched. The CDR3 length is 15 residues. The DNA of the CDR3 is TGTGCCAGCAGCTTTAGCGGGGGGGGCACCGGGGAGCTGTTTTTT. Its protein product is CASSFSGGGTGELFF.

This clone was observed once. The gene calls are TRBV5-1 and TRBJ1-4; 7 bases are a match to TRBD1. This CDR3 region has 16 residues. V was pared by 3 bases and J by 12 bases, with 17 bases of the junction left unmatched. The germline V gene encodes CDR1 SGHRS and CDR2 YFSETQ. The CDR3 DNA is TGCGCCAGCAGCTCCGAACGGGGACAGTTAAAGCAAGAACTGTTTTTT. This sequence encodes CASSSERGQLKQELFF.

The chain uses TRBV29-1 and TRBJ1-2; possibly TRBD1 for D (5 bases). Germline CDR1 is SQVTM and CDR2 is ANQGSEA. V gave up 6 bases and J gave up 2 bases, with 10 bases separating them. CDR3 size: 12 residues. CDR3 DNA sequence: TGCAGCGTCAGGGAGGGGAACTATGGCTACACCTTC. This translates into CSVREGNYGYTF.

This chain connects TRBV7-3 to TRBJ2-1; 13 bases align to TRBD2. CDR1 is SGHTA and CDR2 is FQGTGA in the germline V gene. The CDR3 sequence is 13 residues long. V lost 9 bases and J lost 7; bases outside the gene matches: 3. CDR3 loop: CARLAGGHNEQFF. CDR3 DNA: TGTGCCAGACTAGCGGGGGGGCATAATGAGCAGTTCTTC.